This T cell receptor (beta chain) was sequenced in a study of blood T cell repertoires in COVID-19. Germline CDR1 reads SGHAT; CDR2 reads FQDESV (reference sequence). The CDR3 has 15 amino acids. V was shortened by 1 base and J by 6 bases, with 14 bases between the two germline ends. Participants were aged about 18 to 100 years from 24 US areas. In this sample, this clone turned up a few times. Per the original methods: Amplification with reference gene primers provided the estimates of nucleated cell counts. Generated by immunoSEQ multiplex PCR, the TCRdb table keeps only in-frame clones and is missing some. The V and J calls and clone size come from that table; D and trimming were worked out from the DNA. The sample holds roughly 260,000 clones, approximately 83% seen once.

Material: PBMCs or T cells enriched from blood (not recorded which). The source is a woman in her fifties or sixties who had recovered from COVID-19. The chain carries TRBV11-1 and TRBJ2-3; weak D call: TRBD2 (6 bases). CDR3 sequence: CASSLGDSTRDTQYF. The CDR3 nucleotides are TGTGCCAGCAGCTTAGGGGACTCAACCAGGGATACGCAGTATTTT. The entire variable domain, with the rest obtained from reference TRBV11-1 and TRBJ2-3, is as follows: EAEVAQSPRYKITEKSQAVAFWCDPISGHATLYWYRQILGQGPELLVQFQDESVVDDSQLPKDRFSAERLKGVDSTLKIQPAELGDSAMYLCASSLGDSTRDTQYFGPGTRLTVL.